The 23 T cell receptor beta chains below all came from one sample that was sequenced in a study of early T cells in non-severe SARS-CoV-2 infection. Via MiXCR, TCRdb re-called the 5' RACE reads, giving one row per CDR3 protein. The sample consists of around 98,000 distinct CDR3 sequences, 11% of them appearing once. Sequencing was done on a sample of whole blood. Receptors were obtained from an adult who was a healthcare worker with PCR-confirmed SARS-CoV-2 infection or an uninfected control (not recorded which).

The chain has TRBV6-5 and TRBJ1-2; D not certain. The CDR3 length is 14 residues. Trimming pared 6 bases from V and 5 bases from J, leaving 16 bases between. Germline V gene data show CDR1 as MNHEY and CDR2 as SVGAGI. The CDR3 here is CASSPDLWRYGYTF. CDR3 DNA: TGTGCCAGCAGCCCTGACTTGTGGCGGTATGGCTACACCTTC.

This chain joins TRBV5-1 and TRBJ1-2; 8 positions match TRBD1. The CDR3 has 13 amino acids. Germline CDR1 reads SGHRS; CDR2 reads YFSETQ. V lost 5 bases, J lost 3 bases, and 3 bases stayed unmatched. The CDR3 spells CASRGTGDYGYTF. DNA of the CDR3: TGCGCCAGCAGGGGGACAGGCGACTATGGCTACACCTTC.

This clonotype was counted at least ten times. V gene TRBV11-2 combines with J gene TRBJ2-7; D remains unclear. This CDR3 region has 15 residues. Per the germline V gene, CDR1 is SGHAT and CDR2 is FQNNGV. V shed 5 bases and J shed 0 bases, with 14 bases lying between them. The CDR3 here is CASSPFGQSSYEQYF. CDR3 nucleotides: TGTGCCAGCAGCCCTTTCGGGCAGAGCTCCTACGAGCAGTACTTC.

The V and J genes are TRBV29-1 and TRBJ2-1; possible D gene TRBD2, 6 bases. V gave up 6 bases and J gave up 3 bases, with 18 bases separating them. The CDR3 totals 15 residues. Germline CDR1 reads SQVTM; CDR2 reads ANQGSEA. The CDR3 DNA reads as TGCAGCGTGGGAGGAGGGAGCGACAGCTACAATGAGCAGTTCTTC. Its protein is CSVGGGSDSYNEQFF.

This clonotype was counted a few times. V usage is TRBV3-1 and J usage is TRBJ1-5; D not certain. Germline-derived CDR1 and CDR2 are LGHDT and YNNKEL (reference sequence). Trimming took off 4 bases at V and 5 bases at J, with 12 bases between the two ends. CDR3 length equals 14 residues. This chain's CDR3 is CASSPFGSDQPQHF. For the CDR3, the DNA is TGTGCCAGCAGCCCCTTTGGATCCGATCAGCCCCAGCATTTT. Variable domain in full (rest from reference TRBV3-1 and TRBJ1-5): DTAVSQTPKYLVTQMGNDKSIKCEQNLGHDTMYWYKQDSKKFLKIMFSYNNKELIINETVPNRFSPKSPDKAHLNLHINSLELGDSAVYFCASSPFGSDQPQHFGDGTRLSIL.

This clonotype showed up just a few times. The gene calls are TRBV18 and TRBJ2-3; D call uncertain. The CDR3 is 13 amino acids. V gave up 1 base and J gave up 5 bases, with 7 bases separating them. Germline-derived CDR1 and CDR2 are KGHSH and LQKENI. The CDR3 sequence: CASSPLLRDTQYF. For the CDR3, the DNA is TGTGCCAGCTCACCACTTTTACGAGATACGCAGTATTTT.

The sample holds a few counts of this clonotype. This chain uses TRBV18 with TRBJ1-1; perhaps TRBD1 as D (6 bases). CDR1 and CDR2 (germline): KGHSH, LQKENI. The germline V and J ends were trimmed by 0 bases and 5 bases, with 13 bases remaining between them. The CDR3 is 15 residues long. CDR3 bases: TGTGCCAGCTCACCACCAGAAGGGGGAAGGACTGAAGCTTTCTTT. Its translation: CASSPPEGGRTEAFF.

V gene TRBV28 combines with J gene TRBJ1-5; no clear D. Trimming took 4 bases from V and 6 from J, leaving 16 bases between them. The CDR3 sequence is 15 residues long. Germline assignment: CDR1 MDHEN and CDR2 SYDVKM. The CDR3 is CASSSSGMGGQPQHF. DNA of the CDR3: TGTGCCAGCAGTTCATCCGGGATGGGCGGTCAGCCCCAGCATTTT.

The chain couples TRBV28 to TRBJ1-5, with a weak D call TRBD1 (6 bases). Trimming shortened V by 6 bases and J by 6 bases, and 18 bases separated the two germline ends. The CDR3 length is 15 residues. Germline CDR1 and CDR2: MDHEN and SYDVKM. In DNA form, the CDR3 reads TGTGCCAGCAGCCCCGGGGGGGCGCGTAGTCAGCCCCAGCATTTT. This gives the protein CASSPGGARSQPQHF.

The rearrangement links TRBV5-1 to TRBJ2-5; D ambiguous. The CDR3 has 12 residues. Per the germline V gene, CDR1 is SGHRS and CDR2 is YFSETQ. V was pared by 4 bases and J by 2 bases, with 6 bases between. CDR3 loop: CASSLLQETQYF. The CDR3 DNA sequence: TGCGCCAGCAGCCTTCTACAAGAGACCCAGTACTTC.

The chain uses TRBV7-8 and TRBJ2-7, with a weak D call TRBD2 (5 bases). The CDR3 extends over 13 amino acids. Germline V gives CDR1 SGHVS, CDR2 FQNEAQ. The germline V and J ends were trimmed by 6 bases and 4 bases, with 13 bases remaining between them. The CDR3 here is CASRSSMSYEQYF. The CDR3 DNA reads TGTGCCAGCAGGTCTAGCATGAGTTACGAGCAGTACTTC. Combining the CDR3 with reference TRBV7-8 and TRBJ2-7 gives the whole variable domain GAGVSQSPRYKVAKRGQDVALRCDPISGHVSLFWYQQALGQGPEFLTYFQNEAQLDKSGLPSDRFFAERPEGSVSTLKIQRTQQEDSAVYLCASRSSMSYEQYFGPGTRLTVT.

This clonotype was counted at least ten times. The CDR3, as DNA: TGCGCCAGCAGCTCCCGGACAGGAAGTGAAAAACTGTTTTTT. Its translation: CASSSRTGSEKLFF. The chain recombines TRBV5-1 with TRBJ1-4; the match to TRBD1 covers 7 bases. V shed 3 bases, J shed 7 bases, and the junction held 6 bases outside the gene matches. Germline loops: CDR1 SGHRS, CDR2 YFSETQ. There are 14 residues in the CDR3.

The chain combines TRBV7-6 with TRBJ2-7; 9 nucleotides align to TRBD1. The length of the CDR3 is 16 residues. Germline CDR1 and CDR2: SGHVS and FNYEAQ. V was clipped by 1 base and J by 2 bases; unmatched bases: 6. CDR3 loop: CASSLESDRGAYEQYF. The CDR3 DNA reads TGTGCCAGCAGCTTAGAATCCGACAGGGGGGCCTACGAGCAGTACTTC.

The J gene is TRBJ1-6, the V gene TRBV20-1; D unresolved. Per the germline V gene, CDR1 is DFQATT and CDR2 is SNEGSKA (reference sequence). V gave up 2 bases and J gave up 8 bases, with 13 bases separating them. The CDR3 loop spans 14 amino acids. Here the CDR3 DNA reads TGCAGTGCTAGAAGGCATGCAGGTCATTCACCCCTCCACTTT. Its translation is CSARRHAGHSPLHF.

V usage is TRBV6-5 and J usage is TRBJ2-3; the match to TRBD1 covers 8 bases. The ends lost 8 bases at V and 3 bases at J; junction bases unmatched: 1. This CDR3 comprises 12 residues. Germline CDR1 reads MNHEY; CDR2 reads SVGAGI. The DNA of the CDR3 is TGTGCCAGCCAGGGGGCTACAGATACGCAGTATTTT. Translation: CASQGATDTQYF.

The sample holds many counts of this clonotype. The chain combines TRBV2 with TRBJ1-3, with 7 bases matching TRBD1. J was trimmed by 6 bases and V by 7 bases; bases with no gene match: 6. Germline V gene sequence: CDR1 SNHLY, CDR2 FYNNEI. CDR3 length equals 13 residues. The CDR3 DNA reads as TGTGCCAGCACCGGACAGGCTGAAAACACCATATATTTT. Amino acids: CASTGQAENTIYF.

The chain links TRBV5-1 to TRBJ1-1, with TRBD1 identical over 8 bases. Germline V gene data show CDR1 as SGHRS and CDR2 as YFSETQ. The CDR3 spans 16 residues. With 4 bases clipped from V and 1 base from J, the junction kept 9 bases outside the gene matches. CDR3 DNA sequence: TGCGCCAGCAGCAAAGCCTCCGGGACAGGGAACACTGAAGCTTTCTTT. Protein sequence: CASSKASGTGNTEAFF.

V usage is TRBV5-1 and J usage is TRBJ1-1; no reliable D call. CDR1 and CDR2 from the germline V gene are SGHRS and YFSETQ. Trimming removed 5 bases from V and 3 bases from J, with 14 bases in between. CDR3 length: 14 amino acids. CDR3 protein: CASRKWAADTEAFF. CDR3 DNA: TGCGCCAGCAGAAAGTGGGCCGCGGACACTGAAGCTTTCTTT. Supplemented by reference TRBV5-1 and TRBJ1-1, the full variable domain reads KAGVTQTPRYLIKTRGQQVTLSCSPISGHRSVSWYQQTPGQGLQFLFEYFSETQRNKGNFPGRFSGRQFSNSRSEMNVSTLELGDSALYLCASRKWAADTEAFFGQGTRLTVV.

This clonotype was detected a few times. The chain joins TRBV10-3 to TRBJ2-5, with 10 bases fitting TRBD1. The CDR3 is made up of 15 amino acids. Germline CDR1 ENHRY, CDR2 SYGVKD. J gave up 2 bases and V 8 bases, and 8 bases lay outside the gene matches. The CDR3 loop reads CAISRGTGDQETQYF. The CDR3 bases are TGTGCCATCTCACGCGGGACAGGGGATCAAGAGACCCAGTACTTC.

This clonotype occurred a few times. For the CDR3, the DNA is TGTGCCAGCAGCTCCGGGACAGCCTATGGCTACACCTTC. Encoded protein: CASSSGTAYGYTF. The genes are TRBV12-3 or TRBV12-4 and TRBJ1-2; the match to TRBD1 covers 7 bases. V dropped 6 bases and J dropped 4; count of bases not matched to a gene: 5. CDR3 length: 13 amino acids.

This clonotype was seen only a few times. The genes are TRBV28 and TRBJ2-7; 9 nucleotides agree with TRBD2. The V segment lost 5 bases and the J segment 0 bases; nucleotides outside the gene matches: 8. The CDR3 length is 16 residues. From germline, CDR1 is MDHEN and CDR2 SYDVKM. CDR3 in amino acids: CASSVRLAVSSYEQYF. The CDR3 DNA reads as TGTGCCAGCAGTGTCCGACTAGCGGTTAGCTCCTACGAGCAGTACTTC.

CDR3 in DNA: TGTGCCAGCAGCGTTCCCACAGGGGAGACTGAAGCTTTCTTT. This encodes CASSVPTGETEAFF. The chain carries TRBV5-6 and TRBJ1-1, with TRBD1 matching over 7 bases. From germline, CDR1 is SGHDT and CDR2 YYEEEE. The CDR3 is made up of 14 amino acids. The J segment lost 5 bases and the V segment lost 4 bases, leaving 8 bases of the junction unmatched.

This chain's CDR3 is CATRIGQGEDGELFF. CDR3 nucleotides: TGCGCCACCAGGATTGGGCAGGGGGAGGACGGGGAGCTGTTTTTT. J is TRBJ2-2 and V is TRBV4-1, with TRBD1 as a possible D gene (7 bases). The CDR3 totals 15 residues. Trimming removed 10 bases at V and 7 bases at J, with 22 bases between. Per the germline V gene, CDR1 is MGHRA and CDR2 is YSYEKL.